The rows below give T cell receptor beta chains drawn from one sample of a study of blood T cell repertoires in COVID-19. Assay: immunoSEQ multiplex PCR; the TCRdb copy retains only in-frame clones and omits some. Among some 180,000 clones, 70% to 90% were seen once, and the ten largest hold roughly 21%. The sequenced sample was peripheral blood. All receptors come from a man between 60 and 75 years old with active or convalescent COVID-19. The CDR3 runs from the conserved cysteine through the conserved F or W. A D gene is named only where the DNA matches it firmly. Clone size is given for some rows only: seen once, a few or many times, or a class if the clone is expanded.

TRBJ1-1 | . | once | TRBV6-4 | TGTGCCAGCAGTGCCAGGGAGGACACTGAAGCTTTCTTT | CASSAREDTEAFF
TRBJ2-7 | TRBD1 | . | TRBV5-1 | TGCGCCAGCAGCTCGGGACAGGAGTACGAGCAGTACTTC | CASSSGQEYEQYF
TRBJ1-4 | TRBD1 | . | TRBV15 | TGTGCCACCAGCAGAGCGGGACAGTCGAATGAAAAACTGTTTTTT | CATSRAGQSNEKLFF
TRBJ2-1 | . | . | TRBV30 | TGTGCCTGGAGTGTAGGTTTCGGAGATTTGGGTAATGAGCAGTTCTTC | CAWSVGFGDLGNEQFF
TRBJ2-7 | . | . | TRBV9 | TGTGCCAGCAGCGTAGCTTCCGGACAGTATGCTTACGAGCAGTACTTC | CASSVASGQYAYEQYF
TRBJ2-3 | TRBD1 | . | TRBV27 | TGTGCCAGCACCCACGGGACAGGGACCGATACGCAGTATTTT | CASTHGTGTDTQYF
TRBJ2-1 | . | . | TRBV14 | TGTGCCAGCAGCCATCCCACAGGGTACAATGAGCAGTTCTTC | CASSHPTGYNEQFF
TRBJ1-1 | TRBD1 | many | TRBV6-5 | TGTGCCAGCAGGGACAGGGAGGGGACTGAAGCTTTCTTT | CASRDREGTEAFF
TRBJ2-7 | TRBD1 | . | TRBV5-4 | TGTGCCAGCAGCTTTTGGGACAGGCCTTACGAGCAGTACTTC | CASSFWDRPYEQYF
TRBJ2-2 | . | once | TRBV18 | TGTGCCAGCTCACCCCAAAGGAGTAACACCGGGGAGCTGTTTTTT | CASSPQRSNTGELFF
TRBJ1-1 | TRBD1 | . | TRBV5-6 | TGTGCCAGCAGCGTAGACAGGGGGCTCTACACTGAAGCTTTCTTT | CASSVDRGLYTEAFF
TRBJ2-7 | . | . | TRBV6-5 | TGTGCCAGCAGTCCCCACGGGGGGCGAAGGGAGCAGTACTTC | CASSPHGGRREQYF
TRBJ2-5 | TRBD2 | . | TRBV29-1 | TGCAGCGCTCGGGGACTAGCGGCCAAGAAGACCCAGTACTTC | CSARGLAAKKTQYF
TRBJ1-1 | . | . | TRBV5-1 | TGCGCCAGCAGCTCCCCTTACAGGAACACTGAAGCTTTCTTT | CASSSPYRNTEAFF
TRBJ2-1 | . | . | TRBV2 | TGTGCCAGCACCCAGGGCCCCCTAGAGCAGTTCTTC | CASTQGPLEQFF
TRBJ2-5 | . | . | TRBV5-1 | TGCGCCAGCAGCTTGCAGGGGTCCCAAGAGACCCAGTACTTC | CASSLQGSQETQYF
TRBJ2-2 | TRBD2 | once | TRBV3-1/TRBV3-2 | TGTGCCAGCCGGGGGGGCCGGTGGACCGGGGAGCTGTTTTTT | CASRGGRWTGELFF
TRBJ2-5 | . | . | TRBV7-6 | TGTGCCAGCAGCCGGTACCAAGAGACCCAGTACTTC | CASSRYQETQYF
TRBJ1-2 | . | . | TRBV6-5 | TGTGCCAGCAGGGGGAGGACGGTCTATGGCTACACCTTC | CASRGRTVYGYTF
TRBJ2-3 | TRBD2 | once | TRBV7-9 | TGTGCCAGCAGCTTTAGCGGGGGGTTTGTGAATACGCAGTATTTT | CASSFSGGFVNTQYF
TRBJ1-2 | TRBD1 | few | TRBV5-5 | TGTGCCAGCAGCCCCGGGACAGGGATCTATGGCTACACCTTC | CASSPGTGIYGYTF
TRBJ1-2 | . | . | TRBV6-1 | TGTGCCAGCAGTGAAGGGCCCTACAGCTCCTATGGCTACACCTTC | CASSEGPYSSYGYTF
TRBJ2-2 | . | . | TRBV6-6 | TGTGCCAGCAGTTACGGCTTAACGAACACCGGGGAGCTGTTTTTT | CASSYGLTNTGELFF
TRBJ2-1 | TRBD1 | . | TRBV4-1 | TGCGCCAGCAGCCTTATACAGGGACAGGGGGGCAATGAGCAGTTCTTC | CASSLIQGQGGNEQFF
TRBJ2-7 | . | . | TRBV11-2 | TGTGCCAGCAGCTTCGGGGACTGGTCCTACGAGCAGTACTTC | CASSFGDWSYEQYF